The TCR beta chain described here comes from a study of T cell responses to AZD1222 COVID-19 vaccine. Study information: Samples with a second dose at about 4 or about 12 weeks were pooled together.

The V gene's germline CDR1 is MGHDK and CDR2 SYGVNS. The CDR3 is 11 residues long. With 3 bases removed from V and 7 bases from J, the gap between germline ends came to 6 bases. In regard to this clone: Antigen unknown.

Data came from immunoSEQ multiplex PCR; TCRdb stores just in-frame clones and leaves some out. The sample contains 150,000 or so clones, about 88% of which appear only once. Findings of the study overall: An increase in Spike-specific TCR breadth and depth was observed after two AZD1222 doses. Spike-spanning, vaccine-associated CD4 TCRs were dominant at 160-218 and 743-854. Females made up more of the donors, who were largely white British, and clonal diversity may have come out too low.

This chain connects TRBV25-1 to TRBJ1-2; D is undetermined. The origin of this receptor is an adult in good health. Material: peripheral blood, obtained on day 0 of AZD1222 vaccination. The CDR3 DNA is TGTGCCAGCAGTGACCCTCCTGGCTACACCTTC. As protein: CASSDPPGYTF.